This entry concerns a single TCR beta chain. The method was immunoSEQ multiplex PCR; TCRdb's version includes in-frame clones alone and lacks a portion of them. The sample holds 310,000 or so clones; roughly 86% are singletons and the top ten take just over 9.5%. This CDR3 contains 14 residues. Deletions cut 0 bases from V and 5 bases from J, with 8 bases between. Germline loops: CDR1 SGHRS, CDR2 YFSETQ. This specimen comes from a study of blood T cell repertoires in COVID-19. About the research overall: Samples representing acute and convalescent COVID-19 were sourced from the United States, Italy and Spain. Sample material is recorded as cDNA or gDNA derived from T cells, B-cell-depleted T cells, or PBMCs.

The chain employs TRBV5-1 and TRBJ2-2; D not certain. The material sequenced was peripheral blood. The source is a man between 25 and 39 years old with COVID-19, enrolled during active disease. The CDR3 region has the DNA TGCGCCAGCAGCTTGGATATGCGGACCGGGGAGCTGTTTTTT. Translating it yields CASSLDMRTGELFF.